Below, one T cell receptor beta chain is given with its context. Antigen specificity is unknown. Employing constant-segment primers, 5'RACE generated TCR alpha and TCR beta cDNA libraries bearing sample barcodes and UMIs. TCRdb recomputed calls from the 5' RACE reads with MiXCR, one row per CDR3 protein. The sample holds about 600,000 distinct CDR3 sequences; less than 25% are singletons and the top ten take about 8.7%. Trimming removed 5 bases at V and 0 bases at J, with 17 bases between. CDR1 SEHNR and CDR2 FQNEAQ come from the germline V gene (reference sequence). CDR3 length: 16 residues. This sample was included in a study of T-cell memory formation after mild COVID-19. Study background: Each donor largely had its own TCR clusters. Study observations and caveats: For contracting clones, CD4+ ones sat mainly in CM and EM, CD8+ in EMRA. Pre-infection memory carried some responding clones, suggesting that cross-reactive memory joined.

The chain is built from TRBV7-9 and TRBJ2-7; D might be TRBD1 or TRBD2, each matching 5 bases. Sequencing was carried out using PBMCs or a T cell subset sorted from them (not recorded which). This clonotype was sampled from an adult woman who had mild COVID-19 (a few samples of this study predate the infection). Cell type and time point are not known. In DNA, the CDR3 is TGTGCCAGCAGCCCCCAAACCGGGGCCCCCTCCTACGAGCAGTACTTC. It specifies CASSPQTGAPSYEQYF.